These T cell receptor beta chains were read from a single sample in a study of blood T cell repertoires in COVID-19. Profiled with immunoSEQ multiplex PCR; TCRdb holds only in-frame clones, not every one. The sample holds approximately 150,000 clones, 81% seen once. The sequenced sample was peripheral blood. The receptors stem from a human donor in a cohort sampled during active COVID-19. Each CDR3 is given with its conserved first and last residue. A D gene is named only where the DNA matches it firmly. Expanded clones are given a class, and other clones once, few, many or no size at all.

cdr3_nt: TGTGCCAGCAGTCGACAGAAAAACACTGAAGCTTTCTTT
cdr3_aa: CASSRQKNTEAFF
clone_size: .
j_call: TRBJ1-1
v_call: TRBV6-2/TRBV6-3
d_call: .

cdr3_nt: TGTGCCAGCTCACCTAGGACAGGGAATAATGAAAAACTGTTTTTT
cdr3_aa: CASSPRTGNNEKLFF
clone_size: .
j_call: TRBJ1-4
v_call: TRBV18
d_call: TRBD1

cdr3_nt: TGTGCCAGCAGCTTAGCCCTCGGGGTCGGGGTCGGGAAACGCTACGAGCAGTACTTC
cdr3_aa: CASSLALGVGVGKRYEQYF
clone_size: .
j_call: TRBJ2-7
v_call: TRBV7-2
d_call: .

cdr3_nt: TGTGCCACCAGTGATGCCCGCCTGGGCTCGGGGAGCTACACCTTC
cdr3_aa: CATSDARLGSGSYTF
clone_size: .
j_call: TRBJ1-2
v_call: TRBV24-1
d_call: .

cdr3_nt: TGTGCCAGCAGCTTGATAGCGGGAGTAGCCGAGCAGTACTTC
cdr3_aa: CASSLIAGVAEQYF
clone_size: .
j_call: TRBJ2-7
v_call: TRBV5-5
d_call: TRBD2

cdr3_nt: TGTGCCAGCTCACCCCGGCGGGAGTCAGGTCGAGAGACCCAGTACTTC
cdr3_aa: CASSPRRESGRETQYF
clone_size: .
j_call: TRBJ2-5
v_call: TRBV18
d_call: TRBD2

cdr3_nt: TGTGCCAGCAGTTACCAGGTAGGAGGGACCCGCCCCTACGAGCAGTACTTC
cdr3_aa: CASSYQVGGTRPYEQYF
clone_size: .
j_call: TRBJ2-7
v_call: TRBV6-2/TRBV6-3
d_call: .

cdr3_nt: TGTGCCAGCAGCTCCCCGAATCGGGAGACCCAGTACTTC
cdr3_aa: CASSSPNRETQYF
clone_size: .
j_call: TRBJ2-5
v_call: TRBV11-2
d_call: .

cdr3_nt: TGTGCCAGTAGTAAGTGGGCATCTTCCTACGAGCAGTACTTC
cdr3_aa: CASSKWASSYEQYF
clone_size: .
j_call: TRBJ2-7
v_call: TRBV19
d_call: .

cdr3_nt: TGTGCCAGCTCACTCGGTGATCCCCCCTACGAGCAGTACTTC
cdr3_aa: CASSLGDPPYEQYF
clone_size: .
j_call: TRBJ2-7
v_call: TRBV18
d_call: .

cdr3_nt: TGTGCCAGTAGAAGAGGGGGGGGTGAAAAACTGTTTTTT
cdr3_aa: CASRRGGGEKLFF
clone_size: .
j_call: TRBJ1-4
v_call: TRBV19
d_call: .

cdr3_nt: TGTGCCAGCAGCCCCAGATTGGGGGGAGGTGAAGAGACCCAGTACTTC
cdr3_aa: CASSPRLGGGEETQYF
clone_size: .
j_call: TRBJ2-5
v_call: TRBV5-4
d_call: .

cdr3_nt: TGCAGCGGCGGACTAGCGGGAGGTAACCAGCAGTACTTC
cdr3_aa: CSGGLAGGNQQYF
clone_size: .
j_call: TRBJ2-7
v_call: TRBV29-1
d_call: TRBD2

cdr3_nt: TGTGCCAGCAGCGAGGGCGGTGGAGGGGCCTACGAGCAGTACTTC
cdr3_aa: CASSEGGGGAYEQYF
clone_size: .
j_call: TRBJ2-7
v_call: TRBV9
d_call: .

cdr3_nt: TGTGCCAGTAGCACCACAGGGGGCAGCGAGCAGTACTTC
cdr3_aa: CASSTTGGSEQYF
clone_size: .
j_call: TRBJ2-7
v_call: TRBV19
d_call: TRBD1

cdr3_nt: TGTGCCAGCAGTTTAGCCGCGGGACAGGGGGCATCTGGGGCCAACGTCCTGACTTTC
cdr3_aa: CASSLAAGQGASGANVLTF
clone_size: .
j_call: TRBJ2-6
v_call: TRBV7-8
d_call: TRBD1

cdr3_nt: TGTGCCAGTAGTATGTCTAGCGGGAGCGAGGTCTACGAGCAGTACTTC
cdr3_aa: CASSMSSGSEVYEQYF
clone_size: .
j_call: TRBJ2-7
v_call: TRBV19
d_call: TRBD2

cdr3_nt: TGTGCCAGCAGCTTAGCGCCCGGACAGAACACTGAAGCTTTCTTT
cdr3_aa: CASSLAPGQNTEAFF
clone_size: .
j_call: TRBJ1-1
v_call: TRBV7-6
d_call: .

cdr3_nt: TGTGCCAGCAGTGAGGGGGACAGTCGCTACGAGCAGTACTTC
cdr3_aa: CASSEGDSRYEQYF
clone_size: .
j_call: TRBJ2-7
v_call: TRBV6-1
d_call: TRBD1

cdr3_nt: TGCGCCAGCAGCCAAGGACCGGACAGGGGATCCTACGAGCAGTACTTC
cdr3_aa: CASSQGPDRGSYEQYF
clone_size: .
j_call: TRBJ2-7
v_call: TRBV4-3
d_call: TRBD1

cdr3_nt: TGCAGCGTTCATCATCGGGACAGGGTCTACGAGCAGTACTTC
cdr3_aa: CSVHHRDRVYEQYF
clone_size: .
j_call: TRBJ2-7
v_call: TRBV29-1
d_call: TRBD1

cdr3_nt: TGTGCCAGCAGCTTGGGATCGACTACCGGGACTCTGGGTGAAAAACTGTTTTTT
cdr3_aa: CASSLGSTTGTLGEKLFF
clone_size: .
j_call: TRBJ1-4
v_call: TRBV5-6
d_call: .

cdr3_nt: TGTGCCAGCAGCCCGAAGGGCGGGCTCACCGGGGAGCTGTTTTTT
cdr3_aa: CASSPKGGLTGELFF
clone_size: .
j_call: TRBJ2-2
v_call: TRBV7-2
d_call: .

cdr3_nt: TGTGCCAGCAGCTTGACAGGGGGCATGAACACTGAAGCTTTCTTT
cdr3_aa: CASSLTGGMNTEAFF
clone_size: few
j_call: TRBJ1-1
v_call: TRBV7-3
d_call: TRBD1

cdr3_nt: TGTGCCAGCAGCCGAAGTAACCGCGGGGCACAGAGTTCACCCCTCCACTTT
cdr3_aa: CASSRSNRGAQSSPLHF
clone_size: .
j_call: TRBJ1-6
v_call: TRBV4-2
d_call: .

cdr3_nt: TGTGCCAGCAGTTTACCCGCCGGGACTAGTTCCAATGAGCAGTTCTTC
cdr3_aa: CASSLPAGTSSNEQFF
clone_size: .
j_call: TRBJ2-1
v_call: TRBV28
d_call: TRBD2

cdr3_nt: TGCGCCAGCAGCCCGGGACTAGCGGGAGGTAACTACGAGCAGTACTTC
cdr3_aa: CASSPGLAGGNYEQYF
clone_size: .
j_call: TRBJ2-7
v_call: TRBV5-1
d_call: TRBD2

cdr3_nt: TGTGCCAGCTCACCTTCCGGAAGGACTAGCGGGAGCAAAGAGACCCAGTACTTC
cdr3_aa: CASSPSGRTSGSKETQYF
clone_size: .
j_call: TRBJ2-5
v_call: TRBV18
d_call: TRBD2

cdr3_nt: TGTGCCAGCAGCTTAACGCACAGGGAAACTGAAGCTTTCTTT
cdr3_aa: CASSLTHRETEAFF
clone_size: few
j_call: TRBJ1-1
v_call: TRBV7-3
d_call: .

cdr3_nt: TGCAGCGCCTATCCCGGACAATGGGACAATGAGCAGTTCTTC
cdr3_aa: CSAYPGQWDNEQFF
clone_size: .
j_call: TRBJ2-1
v_call: TRBV29-1
d_call: .

cdr3_nt: TGTGCCAGCAGCTCTCCTTGGCGGGGCGAGCAGTACTTC
cdr3_aa: CASSSPWRGEQYF
clone_size: .
j_call: TRBJ2-7
v_call: TRBV7-2
d_call: .

cdr3_nt: TGTGCCACCAGCATTCCGGGACTAGCGGGAGGATCGGATACGCAGTATTTT
cdr3_aa: CATSIPGLAGGSDTQYF
clone_size: once
j_call: TRBJ2-3
v_call: TRBV24-1
d_call: TRBD2

cdr3_nt: TGTGCCAGCAGTCTACAGGGACAGGTAGGCTCGCGGGGAGCTTTCTTT
cdr3_aa: CASSLQGQVGSRGAFF
clone_size: .
j_call: TRBJ1-1
v_call: TRBV27
d_call: TRBD1

cdr3_nt: TGTGCCAGCAGTCCCCTTGGAACTAGACAGGGGGCGCCTAATGAAAAACTGTTTTTT
cdr3_aa: CASSPLGTRQGAPNEKLFF
clone_size: once
j_call: TRBJ1-4
v_call: TRBV6-6
d_call: TRBD1

cdr3_nt: TGTGCCAGCAGTTACAAGCGCGGGAGCGGGGATACGCAGTATTTT
cdr3_aa: CASSYKRGSGDTQYF
clone_size: .
j_call: TRBJ2-3
v_call: TRBV6-5
d_call: TRBD2

cdr3_nt: TGTGCCAGCAGCCCACCTGACAGTACCCAAGCCAAAAACATTCAGTACTTC
cdr3_aa: CASSPPDSTQAKNIQYF
clone_size: .
j_call: TRBJ2-4
v_call: TRBV14
d_call: .

cdr3_nt: TGTGCCAGCAGCTTGACAGGGGGGACCTACGAGCAGTACTTC
cdr3_aa: CASSLTGGTYEQYF
clone_size: .
j_call: TRBJ2-7
v_call: TRBV5-5
d_call: TRBD1

cdr3_nt: TGTGCCAGCAGACGGAGCAGCCTGTATGAGCAGTTCTTC
cdr3_aa: CASRRSSLYEQFF
clone_size: few
j_call: TRBJ2-1
v_call: TRBV12-3/TRBV12-4
d_call: .

cdr3_nt: TGTGCCAGCAGCGCCACCGGGACAGAGACCTACGAGCAGTACTTC
cdr3_aa: CASSATGTETYEQYF
clone_size: .
j_call: TRBJ2-7
v_call: TRBV9
d_call: TRBD1

cdr3_nt: TGTGCCAGCAGGCAAGCGGGAGGGCCTTACGAGCAGTACTTC
cdr3_aa: CASRQAGGPYEQYF
clone_size: .
j_call: TRBJ2-7
v_call: TRBV28
d_call: TRBD2

cdr3_nt: TGTGCCAGCAGAAGCACCGCTTACTTGGCTGGAAACACCATATATTTT
cdr3_aa: CASRSTAYLAGNTIYF
clone_size: .
j_call: TRBJ1-3
v_call: TRBV6-6
d_call: .

cdr3_nt: TGTGCCAGCAGCAAAAGACAGGGACGAGGGGGTAATTCACCCCTCCACTTT
cdr3_aa: CASSKRQGRGGNSPLHF
clone_size: .
j_call: TRBJ1-6
v_call: TRBV27
d_call: TRBD1

cdr3_nt: TGTGCCACCAGTGATTCTAGCGGGGGAGAAGAGACCCAGTACTTC
cdr3_aa: CATSDSSGGEETQYF
clone_size: .
j_call: TRBJ2-5
v_call: TRBV24-1
d_call: TRBD2

cdr3_nt: TGTGCCAGCAGTATACCGCCGGGACTAGCGGGAGCAGATACGCAGTATTTT
cdr3_aa: CASSIPPGLAGADTQYF
clone_size: .
j_call: TRBJ2-3
v_call: TRBV28
d_call: TRBD2

cdr3_nt: TGTGCCAGCAGCTTAGCGGGTGGACAGGCCATTCGGCAGTACTTC
cdr3_aa: CASSLAGGQAIRQYF
clone_size: .
j_call: TRBJ2-7
v_call: TRBV7-8
d_call: TRBD1

cdr3_nt: TGTGCCAGCAGTGAATTTAGCGGGACCACCTACGAGCAGTACTTC
cdr3_aa: CASSEFSGTTYEQYF
clone_size: .
j_call: TRBJ2-7
v_call: TRBV25-1
d_call: TRBD2

cdr3_nt: TGTGCCAGCACCGAGGCCGACAGAAATAACTATGGCTACACCTTC
cdr3_aa: CASTEADRNNYGYTF
clone_size: .
j_call: TRBJ1-2
v_call: TRBV6-5
d_call: .

cdr3_nt: TGTGCCACCAGTGACCCTACTAGCGGGGTGATCAATGAGCAGTTCTTC
cdr3_aa: CATSDPTSGVINEQFF
clone_size: .
j_call: TRBJ2-1
v_call: TRBV24-1
d_call: TRBD2

cdr3_nt: TGTGCCAGCAGTTTATCGTTTGGCTACACCTTC
cdr3_aa: CASSLSFGYTF
clone_size: .
j_call: TRBJ1-2
v_call: TRBV28
d_call: .

cdr3_nt: TGTGCCAGCAGCCAAGGGGACAGTGTGGATACGCAGTATTTT
cdr3_aa: CASSQGDSVDTQYF
clone_size: .
j_call: TRBJ2-3
v_call: TRBV4-2
d_call: TRBD1